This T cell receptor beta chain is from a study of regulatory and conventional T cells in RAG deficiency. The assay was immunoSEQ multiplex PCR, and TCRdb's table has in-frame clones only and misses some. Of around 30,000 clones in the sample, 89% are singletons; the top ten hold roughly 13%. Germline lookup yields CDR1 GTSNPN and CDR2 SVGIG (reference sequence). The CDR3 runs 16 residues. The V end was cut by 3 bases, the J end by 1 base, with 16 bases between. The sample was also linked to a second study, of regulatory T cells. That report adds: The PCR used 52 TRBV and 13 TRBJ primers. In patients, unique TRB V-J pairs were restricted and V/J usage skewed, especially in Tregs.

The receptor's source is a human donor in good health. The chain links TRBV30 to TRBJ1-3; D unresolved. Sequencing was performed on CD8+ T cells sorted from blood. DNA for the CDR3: TGTGCCTGGAGCGAGCCTCCTTCGGGGTCTGGAAACACCATATATTTT. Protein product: CAWSEPPSGSGNTIYF.